Following are 4 T cell receptor beta chains from one sample sequenced in a study of shared clonotypes between healthy human individuals (TCRdb year 2020). Library generation was performed with the immunoSEQ multiplex PCR assay. The table was pulled from immuneACCESS by TCRdb, which kept in-frame rearrangements only. Such tables lose some clones; where checked, under half of the loss comes from unresolved V genes, and the rest has no known cause. The sample table lists hundreds of thousands of clones, around 77% of them with a count of one. The top ten hold more than 10% of the sample. The specimen was PBMCs. Receptors originate from a woman aged 40 to 50 in good health. Some clones in this sample may be carry-over from other donors' samples.

This clone was detected many times. CDR3 nucleotides: TGTGCCAGCAGCTTGGTACCCCGGGAGACCCAGTACTTC. Its protein product is CASSLVPRETQYF. The chain couples TRBV5-4 to TRBJ2-5, with D unresolved. The CDR3 sequence is 13 residues long. Trimming took off 0 bases at V and 5 bases at J, with 8 bases between the two ends. Per the germline V gene, CDR1 is SGHNT and CDR2 is YYREEE (reference sequence).

This chain links TRBV21-1 with TRBJ2-6; whether TRBD2, the table's D call, matches the DNA was not checked. TRBV21-1 is flagged as a pseudogene. The CDR3 covers 15 residues. The CDR3 loop is CASSNSSSGANVLTF. CDR3 nucleotides: TGTGCCAGCAGCAACTCCTCCTCTGGGGCCAACGTCCTGACTTTC.

As regards this clone: Other nucleotide sequences in the sample specify the same CDR3. J is TRBJ2-7 and V is TRBV28; D might be TRBD2 (5 bases). The CDR3 covers 13 residues. The V and J ends lost 2 bases and 2 bases respectively, with 7 bases between them. Germline V CDR1 and CDR2: MDHEN, SYDVKM. Written as DNA, the CDR3 is TGTGCCAGCAGTTTAGCGGGTACCTACGAGCAGTACTTC. Translation: CASSLAGTYEQYF.

CDR3 in DNA: TGTGCCAGCTCAGAGACGGACAATCAGCCCCAGCATTTT. Translated, it gives CASSETDNQPQHF. This chain joins TRBV18 and TRBJ1-5; D gene unclear. Trimming removed 5 bases from V and 3 bases from J, with 8 bases in between. The CDR3 has 13 residues. Per germline, CDR1 KGHSH and CDR2 LQKENI. Supplemented by reference TRBV18 and TRBJ1-5, the full variable domain reads NAGVMQNPRHLVRRRGQEARLRCSPMKGHSHVYWYRQLPEEGLKFMVYLQKENIIDESGMPKERFSAEFPKEGPSILRIQQVVRGDSAAYFCASSETDNQPQHFGDGTRLSIL.